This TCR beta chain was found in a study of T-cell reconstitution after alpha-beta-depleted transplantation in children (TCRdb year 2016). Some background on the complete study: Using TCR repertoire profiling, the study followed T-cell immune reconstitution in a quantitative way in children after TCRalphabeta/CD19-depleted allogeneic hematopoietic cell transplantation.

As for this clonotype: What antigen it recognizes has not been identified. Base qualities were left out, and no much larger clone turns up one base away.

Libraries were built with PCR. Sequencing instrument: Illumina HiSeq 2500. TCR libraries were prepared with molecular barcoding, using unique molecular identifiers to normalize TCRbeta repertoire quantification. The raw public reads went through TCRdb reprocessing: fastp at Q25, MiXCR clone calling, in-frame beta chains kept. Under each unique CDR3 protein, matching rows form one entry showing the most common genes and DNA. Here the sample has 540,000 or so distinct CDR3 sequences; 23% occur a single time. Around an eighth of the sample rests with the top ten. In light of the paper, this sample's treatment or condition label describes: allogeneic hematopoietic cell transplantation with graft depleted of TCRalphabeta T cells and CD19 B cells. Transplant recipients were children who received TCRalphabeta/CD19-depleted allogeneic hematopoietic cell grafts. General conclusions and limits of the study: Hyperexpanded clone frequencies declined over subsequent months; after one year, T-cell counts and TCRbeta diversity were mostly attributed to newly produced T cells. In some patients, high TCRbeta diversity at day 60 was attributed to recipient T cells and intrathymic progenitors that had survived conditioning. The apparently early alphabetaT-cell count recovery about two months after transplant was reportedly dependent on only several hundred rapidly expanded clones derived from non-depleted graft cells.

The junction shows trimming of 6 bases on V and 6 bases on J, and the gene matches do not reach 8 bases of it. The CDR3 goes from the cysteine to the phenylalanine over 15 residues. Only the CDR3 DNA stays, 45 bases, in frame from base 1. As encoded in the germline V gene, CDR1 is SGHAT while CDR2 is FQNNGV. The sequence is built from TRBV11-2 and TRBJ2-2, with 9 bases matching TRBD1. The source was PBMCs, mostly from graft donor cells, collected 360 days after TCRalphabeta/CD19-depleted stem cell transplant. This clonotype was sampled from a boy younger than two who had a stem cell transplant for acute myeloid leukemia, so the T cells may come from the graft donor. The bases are TGTGCCAGCAGGAGCGGACAGGGGTTATCCGGGGAGCTGTTTTTT. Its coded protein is CASRSGQGLSGELFF.